Below, one T cell receptor (beta chain) is given with its context. Its target is not known. Trimming stripped 7 bases from V and 1 base from J, with 14 bases between. The V gene's germline CDR1 is SNHLY and CDR2 FYNNEI. The CDR3 is made up of 15 amino acids. Libraries were prepared by immunoSEQ multiplex PCR; TCRdb keeps only in-frame clonotypes and omits some of them. The data show hundreds of thousands of clones, 85% to 95% seen once. CD45RO-negative CD8 cells positively selected for CCR7 made up the naive population, which excluded terminally differentiated effector memory CD45RA+ cells. This record belongs to a study of shared clonotypes between healthy human individuals. Study-level results: It was observed that 5% to 6% of naive CD4 clonotypes were shared across several donors.

This receptor was identified in a woman in her twenties or thirties in good health. Sequenced: naive CD8+ T cells sorted from blood. The rearrangement uses TRBV2 and TRBJ1-5, with a possible D match to TRBD1 (6 bases). In nucleotides, the CDR3 is TGTGCCAGCATGGGGGCAGGGGCCAGCAATCAGCCCCAGCATTTT. This gives the protein CASMGAGASNQPQHF.